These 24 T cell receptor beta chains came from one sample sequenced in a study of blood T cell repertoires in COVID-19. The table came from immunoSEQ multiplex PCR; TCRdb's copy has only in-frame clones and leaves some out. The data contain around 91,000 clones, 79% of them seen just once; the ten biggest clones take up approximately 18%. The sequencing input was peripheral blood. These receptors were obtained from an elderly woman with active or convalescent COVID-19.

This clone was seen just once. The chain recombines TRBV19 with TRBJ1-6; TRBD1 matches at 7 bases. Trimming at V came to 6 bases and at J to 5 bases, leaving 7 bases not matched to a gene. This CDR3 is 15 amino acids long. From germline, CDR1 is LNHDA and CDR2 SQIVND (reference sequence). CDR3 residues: CASRKEGQHNSPLHF. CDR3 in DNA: TGTGCCAGTAGAAAGGAGGGACAGCATAATTCACCCCTCCACTTT.

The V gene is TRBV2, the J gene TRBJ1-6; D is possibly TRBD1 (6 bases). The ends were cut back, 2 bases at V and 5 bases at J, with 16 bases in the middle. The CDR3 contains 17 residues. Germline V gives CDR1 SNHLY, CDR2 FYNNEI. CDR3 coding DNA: TGTGCCAGCAGTGAATCGGGTACAGGGTTGGATAATTCACCCCTCCACTTT. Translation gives CASSESGTGLDNSPLHF.

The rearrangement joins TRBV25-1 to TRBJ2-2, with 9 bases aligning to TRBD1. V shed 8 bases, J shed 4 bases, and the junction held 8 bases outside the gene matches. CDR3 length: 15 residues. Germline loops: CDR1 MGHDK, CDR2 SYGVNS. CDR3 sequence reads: CASQGQGRVTGELFF. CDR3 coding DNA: TGTGCCAGCCAGGGACAGGGACGGGTCACCGGGGAGCTGTTTTTT.

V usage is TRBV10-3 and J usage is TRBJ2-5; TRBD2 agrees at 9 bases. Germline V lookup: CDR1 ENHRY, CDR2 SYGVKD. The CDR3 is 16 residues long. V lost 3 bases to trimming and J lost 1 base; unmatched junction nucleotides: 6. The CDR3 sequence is CAISDLSGSVQETQYF. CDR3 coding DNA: TGTGCCATCAGTGATCTTAGCGGGAGCGTCCAAGAGACCCAGTACTTC.

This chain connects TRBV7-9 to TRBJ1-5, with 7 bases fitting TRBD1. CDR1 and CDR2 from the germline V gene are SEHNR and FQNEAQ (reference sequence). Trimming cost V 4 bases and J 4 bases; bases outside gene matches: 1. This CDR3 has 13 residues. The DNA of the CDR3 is TGTGCCAGCAGCTCACAGGGGAATCAGCCCCAGCATTTT. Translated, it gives CASSSQGNQPQHF.

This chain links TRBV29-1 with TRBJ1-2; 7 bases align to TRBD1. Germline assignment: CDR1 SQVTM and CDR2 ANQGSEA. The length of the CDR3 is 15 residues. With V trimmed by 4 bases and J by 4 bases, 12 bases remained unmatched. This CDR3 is CSVGGLTGSSYGYTF. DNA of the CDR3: TGCAGCGTTGGGGGCCTGACAGGGTCGTCCTATGGCTACACCTTC.

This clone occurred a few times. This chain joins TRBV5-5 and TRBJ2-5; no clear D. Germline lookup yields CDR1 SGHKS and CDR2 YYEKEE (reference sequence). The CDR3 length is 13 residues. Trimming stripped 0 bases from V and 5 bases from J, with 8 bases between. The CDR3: CASSLARFETQYF. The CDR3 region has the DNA TGTGCCAGCAGCTTGGCTCGTTTCGAGACCCAGTACTTC. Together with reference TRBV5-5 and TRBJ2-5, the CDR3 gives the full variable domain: DAGVTQSPTHLIKTRGQQVTLRCSPISGHKSVSWYQQVLGQGPQFIFQYYEKEERGRGNFPDRFSARQFPNYSSELNVNALLLGDSALYLCASSLARFETQYFGPGTRLLVL.

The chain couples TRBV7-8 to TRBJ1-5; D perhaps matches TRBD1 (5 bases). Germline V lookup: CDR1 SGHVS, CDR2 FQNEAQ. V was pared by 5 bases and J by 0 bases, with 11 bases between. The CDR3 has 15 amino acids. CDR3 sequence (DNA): TGTGCCAGCAGCCGCGACAGCTATAGCAATCAGCCCCAGCATTTT. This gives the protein CASSRDSYSNQPQHF.

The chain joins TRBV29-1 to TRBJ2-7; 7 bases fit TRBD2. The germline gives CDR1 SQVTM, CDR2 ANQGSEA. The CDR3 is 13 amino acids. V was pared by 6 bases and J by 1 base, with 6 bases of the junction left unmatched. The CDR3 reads CSVLGAGSYEQYF. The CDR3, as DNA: TGCAGCGTCTTGGGAGCGGGATCCTACGAGCAGTACTTC.

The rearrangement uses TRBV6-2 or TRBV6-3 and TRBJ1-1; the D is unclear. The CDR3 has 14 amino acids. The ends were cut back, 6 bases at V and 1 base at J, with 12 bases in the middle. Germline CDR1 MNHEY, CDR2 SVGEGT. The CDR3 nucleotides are TGTGCCAGCAGCCGTTGGAGGGAGAACACTGAAGCTTTCTTT. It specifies CASSRWRENTEAFF.

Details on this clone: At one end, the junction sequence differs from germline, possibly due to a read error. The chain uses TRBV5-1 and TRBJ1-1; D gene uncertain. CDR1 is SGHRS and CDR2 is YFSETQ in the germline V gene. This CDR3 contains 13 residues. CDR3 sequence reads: CASSSSPTQEAFF. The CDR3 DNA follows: TGTGCCAGCAGCTCCAGCCCCACACAGGAAGCTTTCTTT.

For the CDR3, the DNA is TGTGCCAGCAGCCCCTGGGACATTCATCCTGGAAACACCATATATTTT. It yields the protein CASSPWDIHPGNTIYF. V gene TRBV9 combines with J gene TRBJ1-3; tentative D call: TRBD1 (6 bases). The CDR3 is 16 amino acids. In germline, CDR1 is SGDLS, CDR2 YYNGEE. V was clipped by 4 bases and J by 2 bases, with 16 bases between them.

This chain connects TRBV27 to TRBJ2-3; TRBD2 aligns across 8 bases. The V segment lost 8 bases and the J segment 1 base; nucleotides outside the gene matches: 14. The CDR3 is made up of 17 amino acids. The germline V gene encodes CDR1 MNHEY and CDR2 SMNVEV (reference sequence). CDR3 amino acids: CASGEPRASGRTDTQYF. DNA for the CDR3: TGTGCCAGCGGAGAACCTCGGGCTAGCGGGCGCACAGATACGCAGTATTTT.

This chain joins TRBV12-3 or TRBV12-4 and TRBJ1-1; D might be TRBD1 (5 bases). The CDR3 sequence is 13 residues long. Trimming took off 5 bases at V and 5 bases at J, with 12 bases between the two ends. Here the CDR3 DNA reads TGTGCCAGCAGTGCGATGCAGGGAACTGAAGCTTTCTTT. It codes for CASSAMQGTEAFF.

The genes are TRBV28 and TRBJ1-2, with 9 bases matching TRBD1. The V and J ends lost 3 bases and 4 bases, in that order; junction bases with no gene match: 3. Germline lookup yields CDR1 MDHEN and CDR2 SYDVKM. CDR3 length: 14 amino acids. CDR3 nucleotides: TGTGCCAGCAGTTTCCCGACAGGGGGCTATGGCTACACCTTC. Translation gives CASSFPTGGYGYTF.

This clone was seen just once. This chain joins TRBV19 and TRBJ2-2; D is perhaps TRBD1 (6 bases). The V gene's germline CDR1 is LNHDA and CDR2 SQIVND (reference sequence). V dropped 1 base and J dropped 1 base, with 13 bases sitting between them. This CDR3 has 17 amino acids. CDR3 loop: CASSIVRGAGNTGELFF. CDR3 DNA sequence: TGTGCCAGTAGTATAGTCAGGGGCGCGGGGAACACCGGGGAGCTGTTTTTT.

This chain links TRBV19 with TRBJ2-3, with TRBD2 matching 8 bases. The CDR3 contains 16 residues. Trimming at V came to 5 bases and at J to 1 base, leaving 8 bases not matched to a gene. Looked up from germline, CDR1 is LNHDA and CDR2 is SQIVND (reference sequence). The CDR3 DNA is TGTGCCAGTAGTGTTGGACTAGCCGTGCGCACAGATACGCAGTATTTT. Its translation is CASSVGLAVRTDTQYF. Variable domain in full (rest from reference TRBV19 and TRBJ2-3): DGGITQSPKYLFRKEGQNVTLSCEQNLNHDAMYWYRQDPGQGLRLIYYSQIVNDFQKGDIAEGYSVSREKKESFPLTVTSAQKNPTAFYLCASSVGLAVRTDTQYFGPGTRLTVL.

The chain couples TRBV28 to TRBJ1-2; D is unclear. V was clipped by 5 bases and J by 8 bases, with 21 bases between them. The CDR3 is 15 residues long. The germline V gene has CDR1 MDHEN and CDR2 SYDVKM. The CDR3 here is CASSVGLRGESGYTF. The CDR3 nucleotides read TGTGCCAGCAGTGTTGGCTTGCGAGGAGAAAGCGGCTACACCTTC.

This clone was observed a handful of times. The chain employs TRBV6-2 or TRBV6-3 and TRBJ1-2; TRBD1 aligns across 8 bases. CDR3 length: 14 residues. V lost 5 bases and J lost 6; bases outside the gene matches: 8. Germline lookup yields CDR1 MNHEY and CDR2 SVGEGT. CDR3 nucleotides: TGTGCCAGCAGTAACCCCCTACAGGGGGATGGCTACACCTTC. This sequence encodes CASSNPLQGDGYTF.

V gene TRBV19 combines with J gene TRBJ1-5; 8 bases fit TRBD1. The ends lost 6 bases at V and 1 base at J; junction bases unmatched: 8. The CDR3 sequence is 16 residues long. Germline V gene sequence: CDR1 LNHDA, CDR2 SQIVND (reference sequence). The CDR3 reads CASSADRGFSNQPQHF. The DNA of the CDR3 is TGTGCCAGTAGCGCCGACAGGGGATTCAGCAATCAGCCCCAGCATTTT.

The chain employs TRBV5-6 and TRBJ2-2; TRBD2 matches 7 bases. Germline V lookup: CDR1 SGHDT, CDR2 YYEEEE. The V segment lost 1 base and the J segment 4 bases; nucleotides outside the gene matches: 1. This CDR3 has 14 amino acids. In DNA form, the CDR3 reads TGTGCCAGCAGCTTGTCGGGGGGCACCGGGGAGCTGTTTTTT. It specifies CASSLSGGTGELFF.

CDR3 protein: CAISGSSGTRYNEQFF. The CDR3 DNA follows: TGTGCCATCAGTGGCTCTAGCGGGACCCGCTACAATGAGCAGTTCTTC. This rearrangement joins TRBV10-3 to TRBJ2-1; TRBD2 aligns across 9 bases. This CDR3 has 16 residues. V shed 4 bases, J shed 3 bases, and the junction held 7 bases outside the gene matches. Per germline, CDR1 ENHRY and CDR2 SYGVKD.

In DNA, the CDR3 is TGTGCCTGGAGTGAGCGTTATGGCTACACCTTC. Translating it yields CAWSERYGYTF. The chain uses TRBV30 and TRBJ1-2; D not resolved. Germline V gene data show CDR1 as GTSNPN and CDR2 as SVGIG (reference sequence). V lost 1 base and J lost 5, with 5 bases in between. This CDR3 comprises 11 residues.

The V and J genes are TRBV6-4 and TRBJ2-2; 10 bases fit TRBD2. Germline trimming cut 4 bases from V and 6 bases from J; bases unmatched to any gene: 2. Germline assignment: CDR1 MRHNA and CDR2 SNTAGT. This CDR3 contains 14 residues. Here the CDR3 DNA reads TGTGCCAGCAGTGTCCTAGCGGGAGCCGGGGAGCTGTTTTTT. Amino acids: CASSVLAGAGELFF.